The entry below gives a single TCR beta chain sequence along with its context. This sample is drawn from a study of cytomegalovirus exposure and HLA in healthy donors. PCR was performed using 60 Vbeta and 13 Jbeta primers. Study processing details: Later work found tens of millions of unique TCR beta chains, with 10 million to 14 million shared. Libraries were prepared by immunoSEQ multiplex PCR; TCRdb keeps only in-frame clonotypes and omits some of them. V and J calls and clone size are given by that table; D and trimming were obtained from the DNA. The table includes 200,000 to 250,000 clones, approximately 90% detected once. The germline V gene encodes CDR1 SGHVS and CDR2 FQNEAQ. The V and J ends lost 4 bases and 1 base respectively, with 13 bases between them. The CDR3 contains 15 residues.

Sequencing was done on a sample of PBMCs. The sequence came from a woman under 30 in good health and CMV-seronegative. This chain uses TRBV7-8 with TRBJ1-1, with D perhaps TRBD1 (6 bases). The CDR3 DNA reads TGTGCCAGCAGCTCCCGCCGGGACACGAACACTGAAGCTTTCTTT. Its protein is CASSSRRDTNTEAFF. The full variable domain, with the rest looked up from reference TRBV7-8 and TRBJ1-1, is GAGVSQSPRYKVAKRGQDVALRCDPISGHVSLFWYQQALGQGPEFLTYFQNEAQLDKSGLPSDRFFAERPEGSVSTLKIQRTQQEDSAVYLCASSSRRDTNTEAFFGQGTRLTVV.